These 29 T cell receptor beta chains share one sample of origin, sequenced in a study of blood T cell repertoires in COVID-19. Clones were read by immunoSEQ multiplex PCR, and TCRdb kept only the in-frame ones, dropping some. The sample holds tens of thousands of clones, 78% seen once. Specimen: peripheral blood. All receptors derive from a man older than 75 with acute or convalescent COVID-19.

The rearrangement joins TRBV11-3 to TRBJ2-6; tentatively, D is TRBD2 (7 bases). Germline lookup yields CDR1 SGHNT and CDR2 YENEEA. V was shortened by 1 base and J by 0 bases, with 16 bases between the two germline ends. The CDR3 contains 19 residues. The CDR3 loop reads CASSLGGGLRSSGANVLTF. In nucleotides, the CDR3 is TGTGCCAGCAGCTTAGGGGGGGGCCTGAGAAGCTCTGGGGCCAACGTCCTGACTTTC.

V usage is TRBV5-1 and J usage is TRBJ1-2, with 11 nucleotides matching TRBD1. V shed 4 bases, J shed 5 bases, and the junction held 10 bases outside the gene matches. The CDR3 covers 16 residues. Germline CDR1 and CDR2: SGHRS and YFSETQ. CDR3 DNA sequence: TGCGCCAGCAGCGAGGACAGGGGGCTTGGTGGATATGGCTACACCTTC. Residues: CASSEDRGLGGYGYTF.

J is TRBJ1-2 and V is TRBV30; D may be TRBD1 (6 bases). The germline CDR1 and CDR2 sequences are GTSNPN and SVGIG (reference sequence). The CDR3 extends over 14 amino acids. The V gene lost 0 bases and the J gene lost 3 bases, with 11 bases spanning the gap. For the CDR3, the DNA is TGTGCCTGGAGTGTGAGACAGGCATACTATGGCTACACCTTC. Its protein product is CAWSVRQAYYGYTF.

This clone has only one observation. The genes are TRBV5-1 and TRBJ2-3; a weak D match, TRBD2 (5 bases). Germline assignment: CDR1 SGHRS and CDR2 YFSETQ. The CDR3 length is 17 residues. Trimming took off 0 bases at V and 5 bases at J, with 19 bases between the two ends. The CDR3 sequence: CASSLASRSSRGDTQYF. The CDR3 DNA reads TGCGCCAGCAGCTTGGCAAGTAGGTCTAGCCGTGGAGATACGCAGTATTTT.

The rearrangement uses TRBV27 and TRBJ2-5; 7 positions agree with TRBD1. Looked up from germline, CDR1 is MNHEY and CDR2 is SMNVEV (reference sequence). The CDR3 spans 14 residues. Germline trimming cut 5 bases from V and 3 bases from J; bases unmatched to any gene: 6. The CDR3 DNA follows: TGTGCCAGCAGTATTCCGACAGGGAAAGAGACCCAGTACTTC. Amino acids: CASSIPTGKETQYF.

The chain joins TRBV3-1 (or the pseudogene TRBV3-2) to TRBJ2-5; D gene unclear. The CDR3 length is 12 residues. Germline CDR1 is LGHDT and CDR2 is YNNKEL (reference sequence). The V and J ends lost 1 base and 3 bases respectively, with 3 bases between them. The CDR3 DNA is TGTGCCAGCAGCCAAGCCGAAGAGACCCAGTACTTC. This encodes CASSQAEETQYF.

The table lists this clone with many counts. The chain combines TRBV4-1 with TRBJ1-1; D gene uncertain. With 4 bases removed from V and 5 bases from J, the gap between germline ends came to 23 bases. Germline V gene sequence: CDR1 MGHRA, CDR2 YSYEKL. The CDR3 loop spans 17 amino acids. The CDR3: CASSRGMGRDRLTEAFF. The CDR3, as DNA: TGCGCCAGCAGCCGAGGCATGGGTCGGGATCGCTTGACTGAAGCTTTCTTT.

The chain couples TRBV7-6 to TRBJ2-3, with TRBD2 matching 8 bases. Germline trimming cut 1 base from V and 2 bases from J; bases unmatched to any gene: 11. Germline-derived CDR1 and CDR2 are SGHVS and FNYEAQ. There are 18 residues in the CDR3. CDR3 bases: TGTGCCAGCAGCTTAGGCTTCCAGACTAGCGAGGCCACAGATACGCAGTATTTT. Residues: CASSLGFQTSEATDTQYF.

V usage is TRBV9 and J usage is TRBJ2-3; 13 bases line up with TRBD2. Per the germline V gene, CDR1 is SGDLS and CDR2 is YYNGEE. V gave up 3 bases and J gave up 6 bases; unmatched junction bases: 7. The CDR3 has 16 residues. The CDR3 DNA follows: TGTGCCAGCAGCGGCCGACTAGCGGGGGGCCGGGATACGCAGTATTTT. Translating it yields CASSGRLAGGRDTQYF.

As for this clone: A read error may account for a junction end that differs from germline. The rearrangement links TRBV5-1 to TRBJ2-3; TRBD2 agrees at 7 bases. The CDR3 is 17 residues long. The germline V gene encodes CDR1 SGHRS and CDR2 YFSETQ. The CDR3 nucleotides read TGCGCCAGCAGTTTGGGAAGGGTAAGCGGGGGCACAGATACGCAGTATTTT. Translating gives CASSLGRVSGGTDTQYF.

The chain couples TRBV5-1 to TRBJ2-2; 9 nucleotides agree with TRBD1. This CDR3 is built from 14 residues. Per germline, CDR1 SGHRS and CDR2 YFSETQ. V was clipped by 7 bases and J by 7 bases; unmatched bases: 8. The CDR3 here is CASAGQGRLGELFF. The CDR3 DNA reads as TGCGCCAGCGCCGGACAGGGGCGCCTCGGGGAGCTGTTTTTT. Combining the CDR3 with reference TRBV5-1 and TRBJ2-2 gives the whole variable domain KAGVTQTPRYLIKTRGQQVTLSCSPISGHRSVSWYQQTPGQGLQFLFEYFSETQRNKGNFPGRFSGRQFSNSRSEMNVSTLELGDSALYLCASAGQGRLGELFFGEGSRLTVL.

The rearrangement uses TRBV21-1 and TRBJ2-7; the table's D gene call, TRBD1, was not cross checked with the DNA. TRBV21-1 is given as a pseudogene. This CDR3 has 17 amino acids. CDR3 loop: CASSKAEYGTGGSPQYF. The CDR3 DNA is TGTGCCAGCAGCAAAGCCGAGTATGGGACAGGGGGCAGCCCTCAGTACTTC.

The V gene is TRBV11-2, the J gene TRBJ1-1, with D possibly TRBD1 on 6 matching bases. Germline-derived CDR1 and CDR2 are SGHAT and FQNNGV. V was shortened by 5 bases and J by 4 bases, with 11 bases between the two germline ends. This CDR3 contains 13 residues. The CDR3 DNA sequence: TGTGCCAGCAGCGGCTTACAGGGCACTGAAGCTTTCTTT. Its translation: CASSGLQGTEAFF.

This chain uses TRBV19 with TRBJ1-5, with 9 bases lining up with TRBD1. There are 15 residues in the CDR3. V gave up 1 base and J gave up 4 bases; unmatched junction bases: 2. CDR1 is LNHDA, CDR2 SQIVND, per germline (reference sequence). The CDR3 spells CASSIGGQGNQPQHF. Here the CDR3 DNA reads TGTGCCAGTAGTATAGGGGGACAGGGAAATCAGCCCCAGCATTTT.

V and J are TRBV2 and TRBJ1-6; TRBD1 matches 9 bases. Germline-derived CDR1 and CDR2 are SNHLY and FYNNEI. This CDR3 comprises 15 residues. V lost 1 base and J lost 13; bases outside the gene matches: 8. The CDR3 sequence: CASSEEGGTGLPLHF. DNA of the CDR3: TGTGCCAGCAGTGAAGAGGGGGGGACAGGGCTTCCCCTCCACTTT.

J is TRBJ1-4 and V is TRBV19; D ambiguous. CDR3 length: 16 residues. V was pared by 1 base and J by 8 bases, with 17 bases between. From germline, CDR1 is LNHDA and CDR2 SQIVND (reference sequence). CDR3 in amino acids: CASSIGVGGIEEKLFF. CDR3 in DNA: TGTGCCAGTAGTATAGGGGTTGGCGGGATCGAAGAAAAACTGTTTTTT.

The chain combines TRBV9 with TRBJ2-5; 7 positions agree with TRBD2. The CDR3 consists of 15 residues. Germline V lookup: CDR1 SGDLS, CDR2 YYNGEE. With 4 bases clipped from V and 2 bases from J, the junction kept 8 bases outside the gene matches. The CDR3 spells CASSPRTRPQETQYF. CDR3 bases: TGTGCCAGCAGCCCCCGGACTAGGCCTCAAGAGACCCAGTACTTC.

V gene TRBV19 combines with J gene TRBJ1-1; D is ambiguous. Germline values: CDR1 LNHDA, CDR2 SQIVND (reference sequence). The CDR3 spans 11 residues. V gave up 9 bases and J gave up 3 bases, with 8 bases separating them. The CDR3, as DNA: TGTGCCAGCGAGAGGGACACTGAAGCTTTCTTT. Translated, it gives CASERDTEAFF.

The chain joins TRBV30 to TRBJ2-3; the match to TRBD1 covers 12 bases. CDR1 GTSNPN and CDR2 SVGIG come from the germline V gene (reference sequence). This CDR3 has 15 residues. V shed 5 bases, J shed 2 bases, and the junction held 5 bases outside the gene matches. CDR3 amino acids: CAWGTGGRTTDTQYF. CDR3 sequence (DNA): TGTGCCTGGGGGACAGGGGGCCGAACCACAGATACGCAGTATTTT. Supplemented by reference TRBV30 and TRBJ2-3, the full variable domain reads SQTIHQWPATLVQPVGSPLSLECTVEGTSNPNLYWYRQAAGRGLQLLFYSVGIGQISSEVPQNLSASRPQDRQFILSSKKLLLSDSGFYLCAWGTGGRTTDTQYFGPGTRLTVL.

This clone appeared a single time. The CDR3 loop is CATSRDVQGYEQYF. As DNA, the CDR3 is TGTGCCACCAGCAGAGATGTCCAGGGCTACGAGCAGTACTTC. V is TRBV15 and J is TRBJ2-7; possibly TRBD1 for D (5 bases). The V end lost 0 bases, the J end lost 3 bases, and 9 bases lay between the germline ends. This CDR3 comprises 14 residues. From germline, CDR1 is LNHNV and CDR2 YYDKDF (reference sequence).

This clone was found a few times. The chain has TRBV7-9 and TRBJ2-3, with D possibly being TRBD2 (7 bases). The germline V gene encodes CDR1 SEHNR and CDR2 FQNEAQ (reference sequence). The CDR3 runs to 16 residues. The V end lost 1 base, the J end lost 5 bases, and 16 bases lay between the germline ends. CDR3 sequence: CASSLGGGRGVDTQYF. CDR3 nucleotides: TGTGCCAGCAGCTTAGGCGGGGGCCGAGGGGTAGATACGCAGTATTTT.

This chain links TRBV12-5 with TRBJ1-1; D ambiguous. V was shortened by 6 bases and J by 3 bases, with 11 bases between the two germline ends. Germline CDR1 LGHNT, CDR2 FRNRAP. CDR3 length: 13 amino acids. The CDR3: CASGSTTHTEAFF. The CDR3 bases are TGTGCTAGTGGCTCGACGACTCACACTGAAGCTTTCTTT.

CDR3 region: CAVNPSGADTQYF. The CDR3 DNA follows: TGTGCCGTAAACCCGAGCGGAGCAGATACGCAGTATTTT. J is TRBJ2-3 and V is TRBV19; possible D gene TRBD2, 5 bases. The CDR3 totals 13 residues. CDR1 and CDR2 (germline): LNHDA, SQIVND (reference sequence). Between the trimmed V and J ends, which lost 11 bases and 4 bases, there was a span of 16 bases.

The chain links TRBV11-1 to TRBJ1-2; D is ambiguous. Trimming removed 1 base at V and 7 bases at J, with 10 bases between. The V gene's germline CDR1 is SGHAT and CDR2 FQDESV (reference sequence). The CDR3 is 13 amino acids. The CDR3 loop is CASSLGGRGGYTF. CDR3 nucleotide sequence: TGTGCCAGCAGCTTAGGAGGGCGAGGTGGCTACACCTTC.

The chain recombines TRBV5-4 with TRBJ2-7; a weak D match, TRBD2 (6 bases). Germline-derived CDR1 and CDR2 are SGHNT and YYREEE (reference sequence). The CDR3 consists of 14 residues. V was cut by 4 bases and J by 3 bases, with 14 bases left in between. The CDR3 is CASSLTGGVYEQYF. The CDR3 DNA reads TGTGCCAGCAGCCTCACGGGCGGGGTCTACGAGCAGTACTTC. Filled out from reference TRBV5-4 and TRBJ2-7, the complete variable domain reads ETGVTQSPTHLIKTRGQQVTLRCSSQSGHNTVSWYQQALGQGPQFIFQYYREEENGRGNFPPRFSGLQFPNYSSELNVNALELDDSALYLCASSLTGGVYEQYFGPGTRLTVT.

The chain has TRBV6-5 and TRBJ1-2; unclear D gene. Trimming removed 4 bases from V and 4 bases from J, with 10 bases in between. This CDR3 contains 13 residues. Germline assignment: CDR1 MNHEY and CDR2 SVGAGI. In nucleotides, the CDR3 is TGTGCCAGCAGTTCCCCGGGAGGCTATGGCTACACCTTC. It encodes CASSSPGGYGYTF.

The V call is TRBV6-5, the J call TRBJ1-2, with 9 bases aligning to TRBD1. CDR1 is MNHEY and CDR2 is SVGAGI in the germline V gene. The CDR3 sequence is 14 residues long. Losses at the gene ends were 7 bases for V and 7 bases for J; bases not matched to a gene: 10. CDR3 amino acids: CASTLKTGGIGYTF. The CDR3 bases are TGTGCCAGCACCTTAAAGACAGGGGGGATTGGCTACACCTTC.

This clone was seen more than once but under ten times. The rearrangement uses TRBV5-6 and TRBJ1-2, with 8 positions matching TRBD1. The germline gives CDR1 SGHDT, CDR2 YYEEEE. This CDR3 is 14 amino acids long. The V gene end was trimmed by 0 bases and the J gene end by 7 bases; junction bases not matched to a gene: 5. CDR3 sequence reads: CASSLDQGAGGYTF. In DNA form, the CDR3 reads TGTGCCAGCAGCTTGGATCAGGGGGCAGGTGGCTACACCTTC.

This clone was counted only a few times. J is TRBJ1-2 and V is TRBV5-4; 8 bases are shared with TRBD1. The CDR3 loop spans 15 amino acids. V shed 4 bases, J shed 7 bases, and the junction held 12 bases outside the gene matches. Germline values: CDR1 SGHNT, CDR2 YYREEE (reference sequence). The CDR3 reads CASSRLWTGLSGYTF. The CDR3 DNA reads TGTGCCAGCAGCCGACTATGGACAGGGCTCAGTGGCTACACCTTC.